Described below is a single TCR beta chain sequence and its context. The data derive from a study of blood T cell repertoires in COVID-19. At the level of the study: Collection of acute and convalescent COVID-19 samples took place in the United States, Italy and Spain. The analysed material was cDNA or gDNA that came from T cells, B-cell-depleted T cells, or PBMCs.

The CDR3 extends over 15 amino acids. Looked up from germline, CDR1 is SQVTM and CDR2 is ANQGSEA. V shed 4 bases and J 5 bases; nucleotides not matched to a gene: 11. Original data processing: The assay estimated nucleated cells by amplifying reference gene primers. The protocol was immunoSEQ multiplex PCR, while the TCRdb copy is restricted to in-frame clones and leaves out a portion. V and J calls and clone size are copied from that table; D and trimming were computed from the DNA. The sample has roughly 170,000 clones, almost 80% seen once. In Cohort 3, a recovered donor had either two negative PCRs, clearance, or symptom resolution.

The specimen sequenced was PBMCs or T cells enriched from blood (not recorded which). The rearrangement uses TRBV29-1 and TRBJ2-1; 7 nucleotides match TRBD2. This receptor was taken from a woman between 45 and 60 years old who had recovered from COVID-19. The CDR3 loop reads CSVASRAGPNNEQFF. In nucleotides, the CDR3 is TGCAGCGTTGCGTCTAGAGCGGGACCTAACAATGAGCAGTTCTTC.